Sequencing of this TCR beta chain was carried out in a study of T cell responses to AZD1222 COVID-19 vaccine. TCRdb's copy holds only in-frame clones and misses some; the assay was immunoSEQ multiplex PCR. The sample has 110,000 to 150,000 clones, 93% seen once; the top ten hold approximately 4.9%. Per germline, CDR1 SGHRS and CDR2 YFSETQ. This CDR3 region has 12 residues. V lost 5 bases to trimming and J lost 5 bases, with 8 bases between them. This clone was found once. The sequence was obtained from an adult in good health. The chain links TRBV5-1 to TRBJ2-1; TRBD2 might be the D (5 bases). Here the sequenced sample was peripheral blood, taken on day 0 of AZD1222 vaccination. The CDR3 spells CASRLANNEQFF. In nucleotides, the CDR3 is TGCGCCAGCAGGTTAGCGAACAATGAGCAGTTCTTC.